This T cell receptor beta chain was sequenced in a study of identical twins. Germline loops: CDR1 SQVTM, CDR2 ANQGSEA. The CDR3 is 17 amino acids. Trimming stripped 0 bases from V and 0 bases from J, with 12 bases between. As to this clonotype: Its target is unknown.

Points from the study as a whole: The models gave estimates that fell short of the out-of-frame TCR alpha sharing seen in monozygotic twins. Cross-sectional statistics underpinned the conclusions; the same donors were not followed.

Through template switching, a universal primer site was introduced, and the cDNA contained unique molecular identifiers. Each CDR3 protein is one row after TCRdb ran MiXCR on the 5' RACE reads. The sample has about 920,000 distinct CDR3 sequences; roughly an eighth are singletons. A further study also used this sample, focusing on yellow fever vaccine responses in identical twins.

The gene calls are TRBV29-1 and TRBJ2-6; D gene uncertain. The clonotype comes from a young woman in good health. The sample consisted of PBMCs. The CDR3 DNA sequence: TGCAGCGTTGAAGATCGCGACCTATACTCTGGGGCCAACGTCCTGACTTTC. Protein product: CSVEDRDLYSGANVLTF.